This is a list of T cell receptor beta chains from one sample in a study of blood T cell repertoires in COVID-19. Clones were sequenced by immunoSEQ multiplex PCR, and TCRdb holds only the in-frame ones, with some missing. The profile covers over 65,000 clones, with less than 90% appearing a single time and under 6.5% taken by the ten largest. The sample comprised peripheral blood. Every receptor here comes from an elderly man with COVID-19, enrolled during active disease. Each CDR3 is given with its conserved first and last residue. A D gene is named only where the DNA matches it firmly. Some rows mark clone size as missing; the rest say once, few, many or name a class of expanded clone.

TRBV6-5	NA	TRBJ2-5	NA	TGTGCCAGGGATAGGGGTTGGGGATCACAAGAGACCCAGTACTTC	CARDRGWGSQETQYF
TRBV3-1/TRBV3-2	NA	TRBJ2-1	NA	TGTGCCAGCAGCCGACTCGGGGGGCCCGAGCAGTTCTTC	CASSRLGGPEQFF
TRBV4-1	NA	TRBJ1-5	NA	TGCGCCAGCAGCCAAGCTGGCAGGCTCGAGCCCCAGCATTTT	CASSQAGRLEPQHF
TRBV6-5	NA	TRBJ1-6	NA	TGTGCCAGCAGGACATCGGCCTATAATTCACCCCTCCACTTT	CASRTSAYNSPLHF
TRBV6-5	NA	TRBJ1-2	NA	TGTGCCAGCAGAGGGGGAACGCGCTATGGCTACACCTTC	CASRGGTRYGYTF
TRBV18	NA	TRBJ1-2	NA	TGTACCAGCTCACCGGGGGCCGATGGCTACACCTTC	CTSSPGADGYTF
TRBV2	NA	TRBJ1-2	NA	TGTGCCAGCAGTGAACGGGCAGGGGATGGCTACACCTTC	CASSERAGDGYTF
TRBV5-1	NA	TRBJ2-7	TRBD1	TGCGCCAGCAGCCCCGGACAGGGCCTCTACGAGCAGTACTTC	CASSPGQGLYEQYF
TRBV9	once	TRBJ2-5	TRBD1	TGTGCCAGCAGCGTAGAGACAGGGGTAGAGACCCAGTACTTC	CASSVETGVETQYF
TRBV2	NA	TRBJ2-5	NA	TGTGCCAGCCGCTCCAGGGTCCAAGAGACCCAGTACTTC	CASRSRVQETQYF
TRBV5-1	NA	TRBJ2-7	TRBD1	TGCGCCAGCAGCCCCGGGGACAGGGGTGGCAACGAGCAGTACTTC	CASSPGDRGGNEQYF
TRBV6-2/TRBV6-3	NA	TRBJ2-5	TRBD1	TGTGCCAGCAGTTACTCGACAGGGACCCACGACGAGACCCAGTACTTC	CASSYSTGTHDETQYF
TRBV7-8	NA	TRBJ2-2	TRBD2	TGTGCCAGCAGCACTAGCGGGGGGGCCGGGATTAACACCGGGGAGCTGTTTTTT	CASSTSGGAGINTGELFF
TRBV7-9	NA	TRBJ1-2	NA	TGTGCCAGCAGCTTAGCCGACTATGGCTACACCTTC	CASSLADYGYTF
TRBV7-3	NA	TRBJ1-2	TRBD1	TGTGCCAGCAGCTTAACAGGACAGGTTCGCGATGGCTACACCTTC	CASSLTGQVRDGYTF
TRBV19	NA	TRBJ1-6	NA	TGTGCCAGTAGTAGAAATGAGGGTAATTCACCCCTCCACTTT	CASSRNEGNSPLHF
TRBV19	NA	TRBJ1-6	TRBD1	TGTGCCAGTAGAAACGTAGGGCAGGGGGCACCCCTCCACTTT	CASRNVGQGAPLHF
TRBV13	few	TRBJ1-2	NA	TGTGCCAGCAGCTTAGGCCTAAATTGGCAGGGGCGTCCTGGCTACACCTTC	CASSLGLNWQGRPGYTF
TRBV7-2	few	TRBJ2-7	TRBD1	TGTGCCAGCAGCCACGGACAGGGGGATGGCTACGAGCAGTACTTC	CASSHGQGDGYEQYF
TRBV7-8	once	TRBJ2-3	TRBD1	TGTGCCAGCAGCCGAGATAGGGGGCCAGATACGCAGTATTTT	CASSRDRGPDTQYF
TRBV5-6	NA	TRBJ1-6	TRBD1	TGTGCCAGCAGCCTTACAGGGGAGGTTTCACCCCTCCACTTT	CASSLTGEVSPLHF
TRBV29-1	NA	TRBJ1-1	TRBD1	TGCAGCGTTGAGGGGAGGGACAGGGAAAACCTGAACACTGAAGCTTTCTTT	CSVEGRDRENLNTEAFF
TRBV6-6	few	TRBJ1-2	NA	TGTGCCAGCAGTCAAAGCCGGGACATAAATAACTATGGCTACACCTTC	CASSQSRDINNYGYTF
TRBV9	NA	TRBJ1-2	NA	TGTGCCAGCAGCCCACGGACAGCCCCTAACTATGGCTACACCTTC	CASSPRTAPNYGYTF
TRBV6-5	NA	TRBJ2-7	NA	TGTGCCAGCAGTTACCTATCAAACCAGTACTTC	CASSYLSNQYF
TRBV7-7	NA	TRBJ1-5	TRBD1	TGTGCCAGCAGCATTGACAGGGAACAGCCCCAGCATTTT	CASSIDREQPQHF
TRBV5-8	NA	TRBJ1-5	TRBD1	TGTGCCAGCAGCAAAGACAGGGATCAGCCCCAGCATTTT	CASSKDRDQPQHF
TRBV5-1	NA	TRBJ2-1	TRBD2	TGCGCCAGCAGCTTGGCCCTGACTAGCGGCAGCTCCTACAATGAGCAGTTCTTC	CASSLALTSGSSYNEQFF
TRBV18	NA	TRBJ1-2	NA	TGTGCCAGCTCGCCCGTTTCTGAGGGAAACTATGGCTACACCTTC	CASSPVSEGNYGYTF
TRBV6-1	NA	TRBJ1-1	NA	TGTGCCAGCAGTGAATCGTCGAACACTGAAGCTTTCTTT	CASSESSNTEAFF
TRBV5-8	NA	TRBJ1-5	TRBD1	TGTGCCAGCAGCTCCTATGGGACAGTTAATAGCAATCAGCCCCAGCATTTT	CASSSYGTVNSNQPQHF
TRBV5-1	NA	TRBJ2-1	NA	TGCGCCAGCAGCTATGCTCAGGGATCCTACAATGAGCAGTTCTTC	CASSYAQGSYNEQFF
TRBV3-1/TRBV3-2	NA	TRBJ2-1	TRBD2	TGTGCCAGCAGCGACGGGGGGGCAAGGGAGCAGTTCTTC	CASSDGGAREQFF
TRBV11-3	NA	TRBJ2-5	NA	TGTGCCAGCAGCTTAGGCAGGGCTATACAAGAGACCCAGTACTTC	CASSLGRAIQETQYF
TRBV19	NA	TRBJ1-2	NA	TGTGCCAGTAGTATACACGGGAACTATGGCTACACCTTC	CASSIHGNYGYTF
TRBV28	few	TRBJ2-3	TRBD2	TGTGCCAGCAGTCCAGCGGGAGGGGGAATAGATACGCAGTATTTT	CASSPAGGGIDTQYF
TRBV5-4	NA	TRBJ2-3	TRBD2	TGTGCCAGCAGCTTAGTAGCGGGGGCCCCGGATACGCAGTATTTT	CASSLVAGAPDTQYF
TRBV7-2	NA	TRBJ2-3	NA	TGTGCCAGCAGCTTAGGCTTTGGTTCACTTACCACAGATACGCAGTATTTT	CASSLGFGSLTTDTQYF
TRBV11-3	NA	TRBJ1-6	NA	TGTGCCAGCAGCCAAACAGTGGGGGGAGATTCACCCCTCCACTTT	CASSQTVGGDSPLHF
TRBV9	NA	TRBJ2-2	NA	TGTGCCAGCAGCGTAGACAGGGAGACCGGGGAGCTGTTTTTT	CASSVDRETGELFF
TRBV5-1	NA	TRBJ1-2	NA	TGCGCCAGCAGCTTGGCCTGGACAGACTATGGCTACACCTTC	CASSLAWTDYGYTF
TRBV14	NA	TRBJ1-4	TRBD1	TGTGCCAGCAGCCCCCGACAGGGAGCAACTAATGAAAAACTGTTTTTT	CASSPRQGATNEKLFF
TRBV12-3/TRBV12-4	NA	TRBJ1-5	NA	TGTGCCAGCAGTTTAACTTACAATCAGCCCCAGCATTTT	CASSLTYNQPQHF
TRBV6-5	few	TRBJ1-1	TRBD1	TGTGCCAGCATGACAGGGTCGAACACTGAAGCTTTCTTT	CASMTGSNTEAFF
TRBV2	NA	TRBJ1-5	TRBD1	TGTGCCAGCAGCTTGACAGGGCCTAACAATAGCAATCAGCCCCAGCATTTT	CASSLTGPNNSNQPQHF
TRBV5-1	once	TRBJ1-6	NA	TGCGCCAGCAGCCGCGGGGACCTAGGGAATTCACCCCTCCACTTT	CASSRGDLGNSPLHF
TRBV7-2	NA	TRBJ2-7	NA	TGTGCCAGCAGACCCGAGAGGTGGAGCTCCTACGAGCAGTACTTC	CASRPERWSSYEQYF